The rows below give T cell receptor beta chains drawn from one sample of a study of T cell repertoires in cytomegalovirus infection. MiXCR, applied by TCRdb to the reads, yields one record per CDR3 protein. Among 380,000 or so distinct CDR3 sequences listed, 34% were seen once. These receptors are not linked to any known antigen. The input for sequencing was cultured PBMCs, taken from culture after CMV antigen stimulation. The receptors derive from a human donor in good health (CMV status not recorded). Some clones in this sample may be carry-over from other donors' samples. The CDR3 runs from the conserved cysteine through the conserved F or W. A D gene is named only where the DNA matches it firmly. Size values are once, few and many counts, or a class for expanded clones, and some rows have none.

size: few
D: .
J: TRBJ2-7
V: TRBV4-3
DNA: TGCGCCAGCAGCCAAGATCTCCACGGGACCTACGAGCAGTACTTC
CDR3: CASSQDLHGTYEQYF

size: .
D: .
J: TRBJ1-4
V: TRBV4-1
DNA: TGCGCCAGCAGCCAACAATCAGGGGTTCGGGAAAAACTGTTTTTT
CDR3: CASSQQSGVREKLFF

size: .
D: TRBD1
J: TRBJ2-2
V: TRBV6-2/TRBV6-3
DNA: TGTGCCAGCAGTTACGATAGACAGGGGTCACGGTTGCCGACCGGGGAGCTGTTTTTT
CDR3: CASSYDRQGSRLPTGELFF

size: .
D: TRBD1
J: TRBJ1-2
V: TRBV6-2/TRBV6-3
DNA: TGTGCCAGCAGGAAGGAGAGACAGGGAAGTGGCTACACCTTC
CDR3: CASRKERQGSGYTF

size: .
D: .
J: TRBJ1-2
V: TRBV7-9
DNA: TGTGCCAGCAGCTTCGCAGGGAGAGAAGGCTACACCTTC
CDR3: CASSFAGREGYTF

size: few
D: .
J: TRBJ2-4
V: TRBV7-2
DNA: TGTGCCAGCAGCATAAATCCGGGACTTTACATTCAGTACTTC
CDR3: CASSINPGLYIQYF

size: .
D: TRBD2
J: TRBJ2-7
V: TRBV28
DNA: TGTGCCAGCAGTCTTAGCTTAGCGGGACTAAACGAGCAGTACTTC
CDR3: CASSLSLAGLNEQYF

size: .
D: .
J: TRBJ1-3
V: TRBV18
DNA: TGTGCCAGCTCACCGCTGGACAGCCTCTCTGGAAACACCATATATTTT
CDR3: CASSPLDSLSGNTIYF

size: .
D: .
J: TRBJ2-1
V: TRBV2
DNA: TGTGCCAGCAGTGATGGCGCCCGCTACAATGAGCAGTTCTTC
CDR3: CASSDGARYNEQFF

size: .
D: .
J: TRBJ1-1
V: TRBV12-3/TRBV12-4
DNA: TGTGCCAGCAGTTTAATCGGTTCTGAAGCTTTCTTT
CDR3: CASSLIGSEAFF

size: few
D: .
J: TRBJ2-4
V: TRBV11-2
DNA: TGTGCCAGCAGCTTACTAGACTCCAACCCCAAAAACATTCAGTACTTC
CDR3: CASSLLDSNPKNIQYF

size: .
D: .
J: TRBJ1-1
V: TRBV12-3/TRBV12-4
DNA: TGTGCCAGCAGTCCGAGGTCCGGGGTACCCACTGAAGCTTTCTTT
CDR3: CASSPRSGVPTEAFF

size: .
D: TRBD2
J: TRBJ2-3
V: TRBV20-1
DNA: TGCAGTTCATCTAGCGGGAGGGCCAGAGATACGCAGTATTTT
CDR3: CSSSSGRARDTQYF

size: few
D: .
J: TRBJ2-3
V: TRBV6-2/TRBV6-3
DNA: TGTGCCAGCAGTTTACAGGTCGTGGCAGATACGCAGTATTTT
CDR3: CASSLQVVADTQYF

size: .
D: TRBD1
J: TRBJ2-6
V: TRBV10-3
DNA: TGTGCCATCCGCGCGGGACAGGGGGAGCCCGGGGCCAACGTCCTGACTTTC
CDR3: CAIRAGQGEPGANVLTF

size: few
D: .
J: TRBJ2-5
V: TRBV7-9
DNA: TGTGCCAGCAGCTTAGACGCGTTCGGGGGCGCCCAGTACTTC
CDR3: CASSLDAFGGAQYF

size: .
D: TRBD1
J: TRBJ1-2
V: TRBV19
DNA: TGTGCCAGTAGTATCGCGGCAGGGGGCTATGGCTACACCTTC
CDR3: CASSIAAGGYGYTF

size: .
D: .
J: TRBJ2-2
V: TRBV19
DNA: TGTGCCAGTATTCAGAACACCGGGGAGCTGTTTTTT
CDR3: CASIQNTGELFF

size: many
D: .
J: TRBJ2-2
V: TRBV7-2
DNA: TGTGCCAGCAGCTCTGACAGAGAAGTCGGGGAGCTGTTTTTT
CDR3: CASSSDREVGELFF

size: .
D: .
J: TRBJ2-7
V: TRBV7-3
DNA: TGTGCCAGCAGCTTGAGCGCATTCTCCTACGAGCAGTACTTC
CDR3: CASSLSAFSYEQYF

size: .
D: .
J: TRBJ2-2
V: TRBV7-6
DNA: TGTGCCAGCAGCCCTAAGGAGGGCCGGCCCGGGGAGCTGTTTTTT
CDR3: CASSPKEGRPGELFF

size: .
D: TRBD1
J: TRBJ1-2
V: TRBV29-1
DNA: TGCAGCGCCAGGTTAGGACAGGGGGCACGGGGCTACACCTTC
CDR3: CSARLGQGARGYTF

size: .
D: .
J: TRBJ1-1
V: TRBV6-6
DNA: TGTGCCAGCAGGGAAGGGGTATTGAACACTGAAGCTTTCTTT
CDR3: CASREGVLNTEAFF

size: .
D: TRBD2
J: TRBJ2-2
V: TRBV7-2
DNA: TGTGCCAGCAGCTCCCGGACTAGCGGGGGGGGGGGGACCGGGGAGCTGTTTTTT
CDR3: CASSSRTSGGGGTGELFF

size: few
D: TRBD2
J: TRBJ2-2
V: TRBV19
DNA: TGTGCCAGTAGTAAAAAACTAGCGGGAGCCGGGGAGCTGTTTTTT
CDR3: CASSKKLAGAGELFF

size: few
D: TRBD2
J: TRBJ2-5
V: TRBV6-2/TRBV6-3
DNA: TGTGCCAGCAGTCCGGGGGGGCCGGGGCGGGAGACCCAGTACTTC
CDR3: CASSPGGPGRETQYF

size: few
D: TRBD1
J: TRBJ1-2
V: TRBV6-8
DNA: TGTGCCAGCAGTTACTCTCTGACAGGGATTAACTATGGCTACACCTTC
CDR3: CASSYSLTGINYGYTF

size: .
D: .
J: TRBJ1-2
V: TRBV7-2
DNA: TGTGCCAGCAGCTTAAATTTCAACTATGGCTACACCTTC
CDR3: CASSLNFNYGYTF

size: .
D: TRBD2
J: TRBJ2-2
V: TRBV4-3
DNA: TGCGCCAGCAGCCAAGATACTAGCGGTGTGTACACCGGGGAGCTGTTTTTT
CDR3: CASSQDTSGVYTGELFF

size: .
D: .
J: TRBJ2-7
V: TRBV6-5
DNA: TGTGCCAGCAGGGTCCTTGACCAGCTCTTTTTC
CDR3: CASRVLDQLFF

size: .
D: .
J: TRBJ2-5
V: TRBV12-3/TRBV12-4
DNA: TGTGCCAGCACCATAGGGTTCGCAGAGACCCAGTACTTC
CDR3: CASTIGFAETQYF

size: .
D: TRBD2
J: TRBJ2-5
V: TRBV28
DNA: TGTGCCAGCAGTCCTTATTACGGGACTAGCGGGAGAAGGGGGACCCAGTACTTC
CDR3: CASSPYYGTSGRRGTQYF

size: .
D: TRBD1
J: TRBJ1-2
V: TRBV7-2
DNA: TGTGCCAGCAGCCCAGACAGGGGACAGAACTATGGCTACACCTTC
CDR3: CASSPDRGQNYGYTF

size: .
D: TRBD1
J: TRBJ1-1
V: TRBV10-3
DNA: TGTGCCATCAGTGCCGGGACAGGATGGGGCACTGAAGCTTTCTTT
CDR3: CAISAGTGWGTEAFF

size: .
D: .
J: TRBJ2-3
V: TRBV4-1
DNA: TGCGCCAGCAGCCAACCCGCGTTTATTACTCACGGCACAGATACGCAGTATTTT
CDR3: CASSQPAFITHGTDTQYF

size: .
D: TRBD1
J: TRBJ1-1
V: TRBV2
DNA: TGTGCCAGCAGTGAAGACAGGGGTTCATTCACTGAAGCTTTCTTT
CDR3: CASSEDRGSFTEAFF

size: .
D: .
J: TRBJ2-1
V: TRBV19
DNA: TGTGCCAGTAGTAGGCTAGCATCCTACAATGAGCAGTTCTTC
CDR3: CASSRLASYNEQFF

size: .
D: TRBD2
J: TRBJ2-5
V: TRBV7-2
DNA: TGTGCCAGCAGCCCCGCGGGGGTAGAGACCCAGTACTTC
CDR3: CASSPAGVETQYF

size: once
D: .
J: TRBJ2-5
V: TRBV7-2
DNA: TGTGCCAGCAGCTTGGGGATGATTCAAGAGACCCAGTACTTC
CDR3: CASSLGMIQETQYF

size: few
D: TRBD2
J: TRBJ2-2
V: TRBV7-2
DNA: TGTGCCAGCAGCCCGAGTAGCGGGAGGGCCTCCGGGGAGCTGTTTTTT
CDR3: CASSPSSGRASGELFF

size: .
D: TRBD2
J: TRBJ2-2
V: TRBV7-2
DNA: TGTGCCAGCAGCCGGACTAGCCGAGGCACCGGGGAGCTGTTTTTT
CDR3: CASSRTSRGTGELFF

size: .
D: .
J: TRBJ1-4
V: TRBV19
DNA: TGTGCCAGTAGCCAGGACCGGGGGAGCGAAAAACTGTTTTTT
CDR3: CASSQDRGSEKLFF

size: few
D: TRBD2
J: TRBJ2-7
V: TRBV6-1
DNA: TGTGCCAGCAGTCGCGAGCCACTAGCGGATTTCTACGAGCAGTACTTC
CDR3: CASSREPLADFYEQYF

size: many
D: .
J: TRBJ1-1
V: TRBV24-1
DNA: TGTGCCACCAGTGACAGGGGAAATACTGAAGCTTTCTTT
CDR3: CATSDRGNTEAFF

size: many
D: .
J: TRBJ1-2
V: TRBV7-2
DNA: TGTGCCAGCAGCTTATCACTGGGACTAGCTAACTATGGCTACACCTTC
CDR3: CASSLSLGLANYGYTF